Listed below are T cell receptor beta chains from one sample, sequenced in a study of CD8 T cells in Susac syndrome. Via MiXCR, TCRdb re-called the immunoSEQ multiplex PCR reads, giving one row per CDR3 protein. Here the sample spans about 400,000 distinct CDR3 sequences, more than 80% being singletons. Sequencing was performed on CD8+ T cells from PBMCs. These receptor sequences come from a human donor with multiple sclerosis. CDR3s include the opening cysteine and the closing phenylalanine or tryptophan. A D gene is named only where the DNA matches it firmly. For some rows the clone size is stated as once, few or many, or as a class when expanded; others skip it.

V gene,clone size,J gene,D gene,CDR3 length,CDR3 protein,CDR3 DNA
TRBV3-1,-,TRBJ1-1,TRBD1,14,CASSLPGTGSEAFF,TGTGCCAGCAGCCTGCCTGGGACAGGCTCTGAAGCTTTCTTT
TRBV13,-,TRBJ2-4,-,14,CASSLPRRKNIQYF,TGTGCCAGCAGCCTCCCAAGGAGGAAAAACATTCAGTACTTC
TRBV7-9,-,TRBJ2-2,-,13,CASSFRSTGELFF,TGTGCCAGCAGCTTCAGAAGTACCGGGGAGCTGTTTTTT
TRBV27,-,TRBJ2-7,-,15,CASSFNGLGYYEQYF,TGTGCCAGCAGTTTTAATGGACTGGGGTACTACGAGCAGTACTTC
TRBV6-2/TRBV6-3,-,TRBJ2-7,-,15,CASSHPTDGSYEQYF,TGTGCCAGCAGTCACCCAACGGACGGGTCCTACGAGCAGTACTTC
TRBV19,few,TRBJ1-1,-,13,CASSDVSNTEAFF,TGTGCCAGTAGTGATGTCTCGAACACTGAAGCTTTCTTT
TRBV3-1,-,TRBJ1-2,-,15,CASGQDFDSAYGYTF,TGTGCCAGCGGCCAAGATTTCGACAGTGCCTATGGCTACACCTTC
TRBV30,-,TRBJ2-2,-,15,CAWSPGGTGAGELFF,TGTGCCTGGAGCCCTGGTGGGACTGGGGCCGGGGAGCTGTTTTTT
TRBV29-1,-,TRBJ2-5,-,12,CSVWPVQETQYF,TGCAGCGTATGGCCCGTTCAAGAGACCCAGTACTTC
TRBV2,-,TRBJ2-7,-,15,CASSAGGERSYEQYF,TGTGCCAGCAGTGCTGGGGGTGAAAGGTCCTACGAGCAGTACTTC
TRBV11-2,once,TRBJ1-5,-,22,CASSLDTSLGRTTVYSNQPQHF,TGTGCCAGCAGCTTAGACACTTCGCTCGGGAGGACGACAGTTTATAGCAATCAGCCCCAGCATTTT
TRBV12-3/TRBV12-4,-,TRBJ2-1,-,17,CASTNWGQAGPYNEQFF,TGTGCCAGCACCAACTGGGGGCAGGCCGGCCCCTACAATGAGCAGTTCTTC
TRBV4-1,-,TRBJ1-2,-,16,CASSQGLRSENYGYTF,TGCGCCAGCAGCCAGGGGTTGCGCAGTGAAAACTATGGCTACACCTTC
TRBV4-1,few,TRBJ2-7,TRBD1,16,CASSQDGGQGAYEQYF,TGCGCCAGCAGCCAGGATGGGGGACAGGGGGCGTACGAGCAGTACTTC
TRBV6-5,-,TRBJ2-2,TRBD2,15,CASSLAGGPSGELFF,TGTGCCAGCAGTTTAGCGGGAGGGCCGAGCGGGGAGCTGTTTTTT